The 10 T cell receptor beta chains listed next were all sequenced from one sample in a study of OX40 agonist ivuxolimab in advanced cancers. Only in-frame clones appear in the TCRdb table, and some are missing; sequencing was by immunoSEQ multiplex PCR. Of fewer than 55,000 clones in the sample, approximately 80% were seen once. The sequences come from CD4+ or CD8+ T cells sorted from blood, collected in a trial of the OX40 agonist ivuxolimab. The receptors were sampled from an adult with an advanced solid tumor such as melanoma, head and neck, liver or kidney cancer.

The chain links TRBV4-3 to TRBJ2-7; 7 positions match TRBD1. Germline V lookup: CDR1 LGHNA, CDR2 YSLEER. The V and J ends lost 1 base and 5 bases, in that order; junction bases with no gene match: 8. CDR3 length: 15 residues. The CDR3 bases are TGCGCCAGCAGCCAAGGGCCCGGGACAGTGAACGAGCAGTACTTC. The encoded protein is CASSQGPGTVNEQYF.

J is TRBJ2-7 and V is TRBV14; 9 bases are a match to TRBD2. CDR3 length: 16 residues. V trimming: 3 bases; J trimming: 7 bases; junction bases outside the gene matches: 13. CDR1 SGHDN and CDR2 FVKESK come from the germline V gene. The CDR3 sequence is CASSQLAGLVIGEQYF. In nucleotides, the CDR3 is TGTGCCAGCAGCCAGCTAGCGGGGCTCGTAATAGGGGAGCAGTACTTC.

The genes are TRBV18 and TRBJ2-7; 7 bases match TRBD2. The junction had 3 bases not matched to a gene; V was cut back by 0 bases and J by 4 bases. Germline V lookup: CDR1 KGHSH, CDR2 LQKENI. The CDR3 has 14 residues. The CDR3 DNA reads TGTGCCAGCTCACCACCGGGGAGGGGATACGAGCAGTACTTC. It encodes CASSPPGRGYEQYF.

This clone was picked up a small number of times. V and J are TRBV5-1 and TRBJ2-2; 7 positions agree with TRBD1. Germline values: CDR1 SGHRS, CDR2 YFSETQ. V gave up 6 bases and J gave up 5 bases; unmatched junction bases: 19. The CDR3 consists of 18 residues. This CDR3 reads CASNLQVSETGYTGELFF. DNA for the CDR3: TGCGCCAGCAACCTCCAGGTCTCGGAGACAGGGTATACCGGGGAGCTGTTTTTT.

The chain couples TRBV30 to TRBJ1-2; D is perhaps TRBD1 (5 bases). V was cut by 0 bases and J by 8 bases, with 19 bases left in between. Germline CDR1 and CDR2: GTSNPN and SVGIG (reference sequence). This CDR3 contains 15 residues. The chain's CDR3 is CAWSVNPRAAEGYTF. CDR3 coding DNA: TGTGCCTGGAGTGTAAACCCCAGGGCTGCGGAGGGCTACACCTTC.

This rearrangement joins TRBV11-2 to TRBJ1-1, with a tentative D call TRBD1 (6 bases). Germline V lookup: CDR1 SGHAT, CDR2 FQNNGV. With 5 bases removed from V and 4 bases from J, the gap between germline ends came to 14 bases. The CDR3 loop spans 14 amino acids. The CDR3 nucleotides are TGTGCCAGCAGCACAGGGAGAGGTTTCACTGAAGCTTTCTTT. Translation gives CASSTGRGFTEAFF.

In this sample, this clone turned up once. The CDR3 coding sequence is TGTGCCAGCACACATGGCGGGAGCTCCTACAATGAGCAGTTCTTC. Protein sequence: CASTHGGSSYNEQFF. V is TRBV27 and J is TRBJ2-1; the match to TRBD2 covers 7 bases. The J segment lost 0 bases and the V segment lost 7 bases, leaving 6 bases of the junction unmatched. The CDR3 length is 15 residues. Germline assignment: CDR1 MNHEY and CDR2 SMNVEV (reference sequence).

V is TRBV9 and J is TRBJ2-1, with 12 bases identical to TRBD2. The trim removed 1 base at V and 5 bases at J, leaving 4 bases unmatched. This CDR3 region has 16 residues. Germline CDR1 is SGDLS and CDR2 is YYNGEE. The CDR3, as DNA: TGTGCCAGCAGCGTAAGGACTAGCGGGGCGAACAATGAGCAGTTCTTC. It encodes CASSVRTSGANNEQFF.

This clone appeared a few times. V and J are TRBV4-3 and TRBJ1-2; 7 nucleotides line up with TRBD1. Germline V gene lookup returns CDR1 LGHNA and CDR2 YSLEER. The CDR3 length is 16 residues. V was clipped by 0 bases and J by 5 bases; unmatched bases: 9. The CDR3 sequence is CASSQDAARGMYGYTF. CDR3 nucleotide sequence: TGCGCCAGCAGCCAAGATGCGGCCAGGGGGATGTATGGCTACACCTTC.

This sequence joins TRBV2 and TRBJ1-1; 8 nucleotides line up with TRBD1. After removal of 8 bases from V and 2 bases from J, the junction contained 7 bases not matched to a gene. From germline, CDR1 is SNHLY and CDR2 FYNNEI. The CDR3 is 14 residues long. DNA of the CDR3: TGTGCCAGCGGAACGGCAGGGGGCAACACTGAAGCTTTCTTT. Protein: CASGTAGGNTEAFF.